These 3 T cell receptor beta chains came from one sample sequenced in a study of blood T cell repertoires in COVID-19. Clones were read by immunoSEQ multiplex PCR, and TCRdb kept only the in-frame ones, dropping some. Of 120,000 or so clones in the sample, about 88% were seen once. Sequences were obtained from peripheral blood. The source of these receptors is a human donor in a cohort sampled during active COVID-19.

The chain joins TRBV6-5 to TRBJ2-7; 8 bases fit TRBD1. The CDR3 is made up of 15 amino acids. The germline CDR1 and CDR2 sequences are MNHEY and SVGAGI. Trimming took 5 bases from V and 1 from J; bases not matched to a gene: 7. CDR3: CASSPPGGLSYEQYF. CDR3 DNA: TGTGCCAGCAGTCCCCCAGGGGGCTTATCCTACGAGCAGTACTTC.

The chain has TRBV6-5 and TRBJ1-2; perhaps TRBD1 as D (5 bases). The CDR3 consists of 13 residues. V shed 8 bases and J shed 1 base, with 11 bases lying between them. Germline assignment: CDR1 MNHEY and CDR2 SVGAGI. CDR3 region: CASLRGYNYGYTF. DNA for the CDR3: TGTGCCAGCCTCCGGGGGTATAACTATGGCTACACCTTC.

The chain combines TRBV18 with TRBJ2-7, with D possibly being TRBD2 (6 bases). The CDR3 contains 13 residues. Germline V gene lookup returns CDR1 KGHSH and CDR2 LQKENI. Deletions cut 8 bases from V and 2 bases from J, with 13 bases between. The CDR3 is CASGGTDAYEQYF. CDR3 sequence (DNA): TGTGCCAGCGGCGGGACCGATGCCTACGAGCAGTACTTC. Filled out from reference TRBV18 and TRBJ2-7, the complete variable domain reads NAGVMQNPRHLVRRRGQEARLRCSPMKGHSHVYWYRQLPEEGLKFMVYLQKENIIDESGMPKERFSAEFPKEGPSILRIQQVVRGDSAAYFCASGGTDAYEQYFGPGTRLTVT.